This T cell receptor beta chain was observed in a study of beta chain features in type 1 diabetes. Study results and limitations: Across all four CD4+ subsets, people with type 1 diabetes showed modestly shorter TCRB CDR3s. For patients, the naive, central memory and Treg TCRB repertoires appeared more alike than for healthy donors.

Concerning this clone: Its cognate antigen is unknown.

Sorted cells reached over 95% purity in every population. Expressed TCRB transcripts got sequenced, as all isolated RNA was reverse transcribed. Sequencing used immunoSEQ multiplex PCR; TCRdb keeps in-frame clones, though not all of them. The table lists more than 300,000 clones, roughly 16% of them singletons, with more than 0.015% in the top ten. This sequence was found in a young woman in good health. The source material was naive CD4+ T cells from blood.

The CDR3 DNA reads TGTGCCAGCTCACAGGGAGAGGACACTGAAGCTTTCTTT. Amino acid sequence: CASSQGEDTEAFF. The rearrangement joins TRBV18 to TRBJ1-1, with no clear D. This CDR3 has 13 amino acids. Trimming took off 4 bases at V and 3 bases at J, with 9 bases between the two ends. CDR1 KGHSH and CDR2 LQKENI come from the germline V gene.